The subject of this entry is one T cell receptor (beta chain). One end of the junction is discordant with germline, which a read error may explain. Sequencing was performed with immunoSEQ multiplex PCR; in TCRdb, only in-frame clones are kept and a portion is missing. This table holds 60,000 to 85,000 clones, roughly 92% found once. These data originate in a study of T cell changes during pregnancy in multiple sclerosis. Germline loops: CDR1 SQVTM, CDR2 ANQGSEA. This CDR3 contains 12 residues. The chain combines TRBV29-1 with TRBJ1-1, with D perhaps matching TRBD1 (6 bases). The source of this sequence is a female donor in good health, enrolled as a control in a pregnancy study. The sequencing used peripheral blood, collected after pregnancy. This CDR3 is CGVEGENTEAFF. The CDR3 DNA reads TGCGGCGTCGAGGGGGAGAACACTGAAGCTTTCTTT.